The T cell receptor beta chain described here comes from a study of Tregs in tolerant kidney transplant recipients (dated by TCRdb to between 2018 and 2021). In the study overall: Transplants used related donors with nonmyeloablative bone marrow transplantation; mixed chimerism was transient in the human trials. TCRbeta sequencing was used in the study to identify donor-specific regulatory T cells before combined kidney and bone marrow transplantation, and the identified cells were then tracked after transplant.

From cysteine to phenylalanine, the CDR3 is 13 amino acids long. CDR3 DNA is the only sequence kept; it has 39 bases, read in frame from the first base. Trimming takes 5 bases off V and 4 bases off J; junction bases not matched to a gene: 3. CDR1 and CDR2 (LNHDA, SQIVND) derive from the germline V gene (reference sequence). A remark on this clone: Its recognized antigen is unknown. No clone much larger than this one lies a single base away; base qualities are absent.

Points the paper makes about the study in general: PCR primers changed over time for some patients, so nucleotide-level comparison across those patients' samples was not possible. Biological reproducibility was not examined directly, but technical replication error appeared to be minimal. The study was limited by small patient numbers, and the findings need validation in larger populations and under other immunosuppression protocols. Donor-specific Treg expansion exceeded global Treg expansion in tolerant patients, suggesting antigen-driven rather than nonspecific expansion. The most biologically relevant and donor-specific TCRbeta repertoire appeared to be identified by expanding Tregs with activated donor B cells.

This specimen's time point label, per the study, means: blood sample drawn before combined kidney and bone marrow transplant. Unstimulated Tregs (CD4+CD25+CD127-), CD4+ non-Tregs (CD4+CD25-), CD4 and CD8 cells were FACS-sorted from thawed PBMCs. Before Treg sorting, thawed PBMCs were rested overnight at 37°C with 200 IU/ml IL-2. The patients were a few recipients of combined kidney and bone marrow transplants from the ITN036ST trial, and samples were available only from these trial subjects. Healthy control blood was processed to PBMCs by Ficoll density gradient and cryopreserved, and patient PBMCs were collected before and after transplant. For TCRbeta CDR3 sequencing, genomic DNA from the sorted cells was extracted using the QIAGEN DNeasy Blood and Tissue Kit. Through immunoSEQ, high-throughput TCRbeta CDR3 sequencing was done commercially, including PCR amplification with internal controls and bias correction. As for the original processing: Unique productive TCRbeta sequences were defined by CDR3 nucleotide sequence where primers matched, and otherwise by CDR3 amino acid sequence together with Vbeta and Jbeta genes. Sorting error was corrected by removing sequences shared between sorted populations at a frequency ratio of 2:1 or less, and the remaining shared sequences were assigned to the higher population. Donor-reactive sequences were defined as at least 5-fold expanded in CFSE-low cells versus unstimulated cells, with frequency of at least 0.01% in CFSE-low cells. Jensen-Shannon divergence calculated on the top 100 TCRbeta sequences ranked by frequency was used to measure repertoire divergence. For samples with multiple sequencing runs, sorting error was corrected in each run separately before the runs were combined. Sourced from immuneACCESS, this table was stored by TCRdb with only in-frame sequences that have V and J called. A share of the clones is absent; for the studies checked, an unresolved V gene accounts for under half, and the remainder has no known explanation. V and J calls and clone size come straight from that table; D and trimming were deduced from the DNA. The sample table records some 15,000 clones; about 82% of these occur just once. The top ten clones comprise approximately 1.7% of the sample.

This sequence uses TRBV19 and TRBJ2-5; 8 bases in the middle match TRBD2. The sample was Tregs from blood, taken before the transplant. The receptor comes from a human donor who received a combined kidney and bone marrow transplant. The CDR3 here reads CASSSGGGETQYF. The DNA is TGTGCCAGTAGTTCGGGAGGGGGAGAGACCCAGTACTTC.